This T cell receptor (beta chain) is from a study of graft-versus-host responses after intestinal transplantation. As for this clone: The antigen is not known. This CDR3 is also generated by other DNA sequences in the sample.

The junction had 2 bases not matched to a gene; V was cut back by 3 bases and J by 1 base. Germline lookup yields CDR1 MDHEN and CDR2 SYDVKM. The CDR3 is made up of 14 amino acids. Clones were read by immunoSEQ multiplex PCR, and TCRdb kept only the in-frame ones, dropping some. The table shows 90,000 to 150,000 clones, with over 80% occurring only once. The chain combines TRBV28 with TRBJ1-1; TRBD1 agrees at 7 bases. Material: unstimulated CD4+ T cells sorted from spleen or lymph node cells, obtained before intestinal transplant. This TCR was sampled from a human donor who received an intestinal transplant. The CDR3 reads CASSFGDRNTEAFF. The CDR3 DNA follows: TGTGCCAGCAGTTTTGGGGACAGGAACACTGAAGCTTTCTTT.